This entry describes one T cell receptor (beta chain). The sample belongs to a study of control samples from healthy donors and cancer patients. The CDR3 runs to 16 residues. The germline V gene encodes CDR1 MGHRA and CDR2 YSYEKL. Trimming took 5 bases from V and 1 from J; bases not matched to a gene: 4. Repertoires were generated with immunoSEQ multiplex PCR, while TCRdb's copy carries only in-frame clones and drops some. The sample consists of 260,000 or so clones, over 70% of them appearing once. The TCR was taken from a woman aged 60-70 years with lung cancer. Sequenced sample: PBMCs. V is TRBV4-1 and J is TRBJ2-3; 12 bases are shared with TRBD2. For the CDR3, the DNA is TGCGCCAGCAGCGGATGGACTAGCGGGGGCACAGATACGCAGTATTTT. This encodes CASSGWTSGGTDTQYF.